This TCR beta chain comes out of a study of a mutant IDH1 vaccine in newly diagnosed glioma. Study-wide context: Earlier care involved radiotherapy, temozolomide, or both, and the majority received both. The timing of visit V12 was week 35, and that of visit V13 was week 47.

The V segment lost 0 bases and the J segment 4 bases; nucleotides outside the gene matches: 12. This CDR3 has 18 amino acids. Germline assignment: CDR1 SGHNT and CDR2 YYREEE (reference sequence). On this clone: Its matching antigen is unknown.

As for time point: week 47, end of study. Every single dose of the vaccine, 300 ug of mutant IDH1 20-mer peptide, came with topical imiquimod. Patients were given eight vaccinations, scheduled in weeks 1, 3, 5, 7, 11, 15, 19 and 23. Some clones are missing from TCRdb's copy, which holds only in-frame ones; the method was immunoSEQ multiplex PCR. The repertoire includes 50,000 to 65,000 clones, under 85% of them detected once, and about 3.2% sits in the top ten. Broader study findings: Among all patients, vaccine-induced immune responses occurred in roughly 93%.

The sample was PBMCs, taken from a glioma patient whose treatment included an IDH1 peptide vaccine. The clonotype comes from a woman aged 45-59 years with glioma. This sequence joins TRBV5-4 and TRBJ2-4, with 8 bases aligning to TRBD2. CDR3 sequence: CASSLGGGSGGPKNIQYF. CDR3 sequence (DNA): TGTGCCAGCAGCTTGGGAGGAGGGAGCGGGGGCCCTAAAAACATTCAGTACTTC.